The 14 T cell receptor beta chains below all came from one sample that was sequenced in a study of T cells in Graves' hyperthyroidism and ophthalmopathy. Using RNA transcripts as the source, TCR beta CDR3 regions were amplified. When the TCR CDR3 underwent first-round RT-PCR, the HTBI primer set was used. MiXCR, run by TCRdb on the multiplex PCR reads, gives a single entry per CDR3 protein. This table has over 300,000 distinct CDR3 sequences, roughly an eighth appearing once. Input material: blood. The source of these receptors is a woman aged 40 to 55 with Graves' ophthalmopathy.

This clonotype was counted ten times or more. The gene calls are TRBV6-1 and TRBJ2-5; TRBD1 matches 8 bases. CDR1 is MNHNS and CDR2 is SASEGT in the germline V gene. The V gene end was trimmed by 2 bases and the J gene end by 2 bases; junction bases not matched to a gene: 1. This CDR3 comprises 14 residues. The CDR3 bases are TGTGCCAGCAGTGAAAACAGGGGGCAAGAGACCCAGTACTTC. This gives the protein CASSENRGQETQYF.

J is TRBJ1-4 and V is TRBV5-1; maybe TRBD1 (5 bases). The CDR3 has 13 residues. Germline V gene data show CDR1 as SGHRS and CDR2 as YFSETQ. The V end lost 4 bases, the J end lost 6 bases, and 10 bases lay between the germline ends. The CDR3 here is CASSTGGDEKLFF. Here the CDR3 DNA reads TGCGCCAGCAGCACCGGAGGGGATGAAAAACTGTTTTTT.

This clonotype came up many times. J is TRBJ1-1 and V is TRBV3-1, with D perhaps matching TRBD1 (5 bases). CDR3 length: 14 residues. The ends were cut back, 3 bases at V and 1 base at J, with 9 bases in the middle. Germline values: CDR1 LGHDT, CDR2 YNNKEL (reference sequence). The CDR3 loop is CASSQATGNTEAFF. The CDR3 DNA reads TGTGCCAGCAGCCAGGCAACAGGGAACACTGAAGCTTTCTTT.

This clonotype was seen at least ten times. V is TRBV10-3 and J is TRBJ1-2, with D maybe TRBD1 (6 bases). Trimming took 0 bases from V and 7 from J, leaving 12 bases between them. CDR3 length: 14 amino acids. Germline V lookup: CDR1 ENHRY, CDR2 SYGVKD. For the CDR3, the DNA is TGTGCCATCAGTGAGTCCCAGGGGCTCGCTGGCTACACCTTC. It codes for CAISESQGLAGYTF.

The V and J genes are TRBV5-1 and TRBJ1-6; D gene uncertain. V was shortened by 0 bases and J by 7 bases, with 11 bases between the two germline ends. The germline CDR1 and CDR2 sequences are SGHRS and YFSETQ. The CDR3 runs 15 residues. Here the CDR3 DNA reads TGCGCCAGCAGCTTGGAAGGTTCAAGGAATTCACCCCTCCACTTT. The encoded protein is CASSLEGSRNSPLHF.

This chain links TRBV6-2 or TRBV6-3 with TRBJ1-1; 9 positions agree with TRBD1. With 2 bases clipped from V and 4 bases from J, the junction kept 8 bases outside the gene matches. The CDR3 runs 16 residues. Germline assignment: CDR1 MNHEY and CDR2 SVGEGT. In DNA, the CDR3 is TGTGCCAGCAGTTACACACAGGGGGCGCGTGGCACTGAAGCTTTCTTT. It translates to CASSYTQGARGTEAFF.

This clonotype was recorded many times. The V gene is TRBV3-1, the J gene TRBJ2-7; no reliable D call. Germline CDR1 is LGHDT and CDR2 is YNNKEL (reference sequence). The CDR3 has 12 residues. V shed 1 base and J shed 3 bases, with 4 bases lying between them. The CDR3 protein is CASSQVDYEQYF. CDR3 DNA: TGTGCCAGCAGCCAAGTCGACTACGAGCAGTACTTC.

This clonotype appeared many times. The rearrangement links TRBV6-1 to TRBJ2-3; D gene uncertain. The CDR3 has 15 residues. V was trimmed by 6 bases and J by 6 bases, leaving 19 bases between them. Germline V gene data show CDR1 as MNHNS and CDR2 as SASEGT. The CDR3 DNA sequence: TGTGCCAGCAGAACGCGATTTTCGTTAGAGGATACGCAGTATTTT. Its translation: CASRTRFSLEDTQYF.

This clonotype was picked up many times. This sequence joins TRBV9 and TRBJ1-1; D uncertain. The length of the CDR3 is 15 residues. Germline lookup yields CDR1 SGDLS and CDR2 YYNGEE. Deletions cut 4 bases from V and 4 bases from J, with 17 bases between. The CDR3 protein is CASSKKDLRSTEAFF. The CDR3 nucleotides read TGTGCCAGCAGCAAAAAAGACCTGAGGTCCACTGAAGCTTTCTTT.

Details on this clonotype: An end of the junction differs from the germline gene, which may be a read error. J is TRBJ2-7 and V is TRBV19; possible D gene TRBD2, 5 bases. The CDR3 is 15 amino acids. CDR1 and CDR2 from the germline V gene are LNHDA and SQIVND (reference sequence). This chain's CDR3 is CASSMSGMSSYAQYF. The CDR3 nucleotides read TGTGCCAGTAGTATGTCCGGGATGTCCTCCTACGCGCAGTACTTC.

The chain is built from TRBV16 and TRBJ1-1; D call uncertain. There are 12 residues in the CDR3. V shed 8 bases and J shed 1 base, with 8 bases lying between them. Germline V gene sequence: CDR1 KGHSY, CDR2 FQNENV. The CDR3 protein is CASYRTNTEAFF. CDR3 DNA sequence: TGTGCCAGCTACCGGACGAACACTGAAGCTTTCTTT.

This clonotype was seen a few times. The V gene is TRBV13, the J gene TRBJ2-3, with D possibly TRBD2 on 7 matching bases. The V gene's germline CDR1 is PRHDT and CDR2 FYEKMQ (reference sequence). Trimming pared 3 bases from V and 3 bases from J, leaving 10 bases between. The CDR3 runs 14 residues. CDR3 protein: CASSLGGQTDTQYF. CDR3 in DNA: TGTGCCAGCAGCTTGGGGGGGCAGACAGATACGCAGTATTTT. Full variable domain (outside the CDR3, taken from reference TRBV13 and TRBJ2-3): AAGVIQSPRHLIKEKRETATLKCYPIPRHDTVYWYQQGPGQDPQFLISFYEKMQSDKGSIPDRFSAQQFSDYHSELNMSSLELGDSALYFCASSLGGQTDTQYFGPGTRLTVL.

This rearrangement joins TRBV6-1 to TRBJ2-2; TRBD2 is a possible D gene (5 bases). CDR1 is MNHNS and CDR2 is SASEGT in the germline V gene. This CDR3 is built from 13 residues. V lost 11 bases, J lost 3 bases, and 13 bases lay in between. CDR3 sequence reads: CAFRDGDTGELFF. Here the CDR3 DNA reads TGTGCCTTCCGCGACGGGGACACCGGGGAGCTGTTTTTT.

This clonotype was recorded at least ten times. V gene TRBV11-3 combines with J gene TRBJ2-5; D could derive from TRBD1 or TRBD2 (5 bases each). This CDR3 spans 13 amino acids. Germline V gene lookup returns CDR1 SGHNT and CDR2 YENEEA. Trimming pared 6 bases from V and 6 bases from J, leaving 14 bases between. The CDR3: CASSTGGGKTQYF. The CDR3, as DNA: TGTGCCAGCAGTACCGGTGGGGGAAAGACCCAGTACTTC.